In this sample, the clone carrying this T cell receptor beta chain turned up a few times. The data were obtained in a study of cytomegalovirus exposure and HLA in healthy donors. A multiplex PCR was run with 60 Vbeta primers and 13 Jbeta primers. The repertoire was sequenced with immunoSEQ multiplex PCR; TCRdb's copy has only in-frame clones and lacks some. The sample includes over 150,000 clones, 79% of them seen just once. Trimming removed 4 bases from V and 1 base from J; junction bases left unmatched: 10. CDR1 is SGHRS, CDR2 YFSETQ, per germline. The CDR3 has 16 amino acids. The chain has TRBV5-1 and TRBJ1-1; 7 positions match TRBD1. The sample consisted of PBMCs. The receptor comes from a man aged 35-49 years in good health and CMV-seronegative. The CDR3 protein is CASSVGTVLPNTEAFF. DNA of the CDR3: TGCGCCAGCAGCGTAGGGACAGTCTTACCGAACACTGAAGCTTTCTTT.